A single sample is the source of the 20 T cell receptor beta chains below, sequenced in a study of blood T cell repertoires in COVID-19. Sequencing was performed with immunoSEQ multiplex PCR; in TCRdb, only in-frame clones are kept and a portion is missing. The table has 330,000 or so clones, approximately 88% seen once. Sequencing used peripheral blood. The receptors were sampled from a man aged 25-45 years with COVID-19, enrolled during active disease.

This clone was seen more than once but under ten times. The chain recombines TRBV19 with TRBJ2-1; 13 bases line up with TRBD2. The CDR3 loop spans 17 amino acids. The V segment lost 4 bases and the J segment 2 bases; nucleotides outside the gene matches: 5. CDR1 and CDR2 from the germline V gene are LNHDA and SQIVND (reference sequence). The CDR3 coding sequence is TGTGCCAGTAGTACCCCCGGGACTAGCGGGACCTACAATGAGCAGTTCTTC. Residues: CASSTPGTSGTYNEQFF.

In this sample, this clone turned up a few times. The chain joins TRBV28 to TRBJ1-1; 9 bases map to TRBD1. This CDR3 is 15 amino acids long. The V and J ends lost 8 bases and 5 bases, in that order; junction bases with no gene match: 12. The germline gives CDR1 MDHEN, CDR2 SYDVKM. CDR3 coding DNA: TGTGCCAGCTATGTGCAGGGACAGGGTAATACTGAAGCTTTCTTT. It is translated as CASYVQGQGNTEAFF.

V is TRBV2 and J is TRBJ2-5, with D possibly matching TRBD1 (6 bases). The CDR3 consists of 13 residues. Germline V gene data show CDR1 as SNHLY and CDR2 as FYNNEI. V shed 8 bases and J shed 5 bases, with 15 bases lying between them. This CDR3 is CASYGGAGETQYF. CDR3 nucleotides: TGTGCCAGCTATGGGGGCGCAGGGGAGACCCAGTACTTC.

CDR3 sequence: CASSSRYGYTF. For the CDR3, the DNA is TGTGCCAGCAGCTCGCGATATGGCTACACCTTC. V gene TRBV7-2 combines with J gene TRBJ1-2, with no clear D. Trimming took off 4 bases at V and 5 bases at J, with 5 bases between the two ends. Germline values: CDR1 SGHTA, CDR2 FQGNSA. This CDR3 is built from 11 residues.

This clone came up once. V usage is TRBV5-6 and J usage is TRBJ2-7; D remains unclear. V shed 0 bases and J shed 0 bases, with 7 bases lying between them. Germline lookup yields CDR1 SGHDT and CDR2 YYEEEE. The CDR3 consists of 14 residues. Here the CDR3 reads CASSLVRNSYEQYF. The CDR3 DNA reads TGTGCCAGCAGCTTGGTCAGGAACTCCTACGAGCAGTACTTC.

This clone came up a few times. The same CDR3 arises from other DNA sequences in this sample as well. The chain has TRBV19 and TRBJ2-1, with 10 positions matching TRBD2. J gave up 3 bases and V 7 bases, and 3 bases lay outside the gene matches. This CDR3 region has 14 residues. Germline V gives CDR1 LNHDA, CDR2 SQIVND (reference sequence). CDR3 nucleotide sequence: TGTGCCAGTACGAGGACTAGCGGCTACAATGAGCAGTTCTTC. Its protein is CASTRTSGYNEQFF.

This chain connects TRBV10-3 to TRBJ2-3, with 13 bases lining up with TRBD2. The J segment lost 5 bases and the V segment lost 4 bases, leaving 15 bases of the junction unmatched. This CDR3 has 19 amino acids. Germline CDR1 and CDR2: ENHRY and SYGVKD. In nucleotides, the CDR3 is TGTGCCATCAGTGTAGATCCACGCGGGACTAGCGGGAAGGAAGATACGCAGTATTTT. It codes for CAISVDPRGTSGKEDTQYF.

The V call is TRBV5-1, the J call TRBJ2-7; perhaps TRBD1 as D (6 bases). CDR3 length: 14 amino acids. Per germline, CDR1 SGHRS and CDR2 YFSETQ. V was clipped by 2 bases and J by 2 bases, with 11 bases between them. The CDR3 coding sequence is TGCGCCAGCAGCTTTTGGGACACCACCTACGAGCAGTACTTC. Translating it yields CASSFWDTTYEQYF.

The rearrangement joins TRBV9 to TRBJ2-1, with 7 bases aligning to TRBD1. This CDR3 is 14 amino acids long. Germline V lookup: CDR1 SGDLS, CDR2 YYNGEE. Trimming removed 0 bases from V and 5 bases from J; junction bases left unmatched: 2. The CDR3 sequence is CASSVVGQHNEQFF. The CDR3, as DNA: TGTGCCAGCAGCGTAGTGGGACAGCACAATGAGCAGTTCTTC.

The CDR3 nucleotides are TGCGCCAGCAGCTCCGGGACACCCTACGAGCAGTACTTC. This codes for CASSSGTPYEQYF. The chain couples TRBV5-1 to TRBJ2-7; tentative D call: TRBD1 (6 bases). The germline V gene encodes CDR1 SGHRS and CDR2 YFSETQ. V lost 3 bases to trimming and J lost 2 bases, with 9 bases between them. This CDR3 has 13 residues.

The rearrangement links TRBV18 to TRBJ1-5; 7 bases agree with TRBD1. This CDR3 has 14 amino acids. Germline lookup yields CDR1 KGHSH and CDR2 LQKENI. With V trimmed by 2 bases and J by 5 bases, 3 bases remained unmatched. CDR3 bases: TGTGCCAGCTCACCAGCAGGGGGAGATCAGCCCCAGCATTTT. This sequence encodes CASSPAGGDQPQHF.

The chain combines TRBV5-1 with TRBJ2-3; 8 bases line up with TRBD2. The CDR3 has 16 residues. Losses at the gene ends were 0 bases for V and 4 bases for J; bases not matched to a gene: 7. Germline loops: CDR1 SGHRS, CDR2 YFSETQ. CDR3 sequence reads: CASSLDSTSAADTQYF. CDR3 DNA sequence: TGCGCCAGCAGCTTGGATTCGACTAGCGCGGCAGATACGCAGTATTTT.

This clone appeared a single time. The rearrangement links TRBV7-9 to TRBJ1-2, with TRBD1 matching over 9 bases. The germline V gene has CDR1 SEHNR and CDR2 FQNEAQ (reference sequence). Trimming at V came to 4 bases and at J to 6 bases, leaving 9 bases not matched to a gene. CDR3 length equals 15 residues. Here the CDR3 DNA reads TGTGCCAGCAGCTCCCCGCAACAGGGGGCGAATGGCTACACCTTC. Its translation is CASSSPQQGANGYTF.

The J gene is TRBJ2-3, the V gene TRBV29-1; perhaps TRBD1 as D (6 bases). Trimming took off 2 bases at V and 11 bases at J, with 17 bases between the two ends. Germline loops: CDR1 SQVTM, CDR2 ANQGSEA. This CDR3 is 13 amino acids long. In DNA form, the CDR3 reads TGCAGCGTTGAACTCACCGGGACATCGATGCAGTATTTT. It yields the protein CSVELTGTSMQYF.

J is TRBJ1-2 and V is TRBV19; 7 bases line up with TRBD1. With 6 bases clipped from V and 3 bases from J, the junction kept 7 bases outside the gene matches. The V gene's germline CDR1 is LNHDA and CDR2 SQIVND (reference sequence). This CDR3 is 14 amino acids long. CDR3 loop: CASSTIGTDYGYTF. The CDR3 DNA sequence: TGTGCCAGTAGCACCATCGGGACAGACTATGGCTACACCTTC.

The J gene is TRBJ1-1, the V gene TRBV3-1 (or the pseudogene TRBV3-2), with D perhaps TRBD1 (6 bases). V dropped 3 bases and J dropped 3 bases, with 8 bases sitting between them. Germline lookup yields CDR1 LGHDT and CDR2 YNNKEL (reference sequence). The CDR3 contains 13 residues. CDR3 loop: CASSQPGDTEAFF. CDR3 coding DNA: TGTGCCAGCAGCCAGCCAGGGGACACTGAAGCTTTCTTT.

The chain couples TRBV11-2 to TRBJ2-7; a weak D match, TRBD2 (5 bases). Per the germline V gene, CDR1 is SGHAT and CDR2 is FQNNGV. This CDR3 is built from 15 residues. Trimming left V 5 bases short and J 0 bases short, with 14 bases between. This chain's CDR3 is CASSPTRLPSYEQYF. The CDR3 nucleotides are TGTGCCAGCAGCCCCACCCGACTACCCTCCTACGAGCAGTACTTC.

The CDR3 is CASELGERAGELFF. CDR3 nucleotides: TGTGCCTCCGAGCTAGGGGAAAGGGCCGGGGAGCTGTTTTTT. This rearrangement joins TRBV15 to TRBJ2-2; tentative D call: TRBD1 (5 bases). V shed 11 bases and J shed 6 bases, with 19 bases lying between them. CDR3 size: 14 residues. The germline V gene encodes CDR1 LNHNV and CDR2 YYDKDF (reference sequence).

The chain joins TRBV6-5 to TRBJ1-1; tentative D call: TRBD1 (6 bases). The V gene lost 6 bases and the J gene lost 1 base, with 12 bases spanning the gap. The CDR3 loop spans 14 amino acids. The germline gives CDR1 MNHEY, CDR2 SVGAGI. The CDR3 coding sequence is TGTGCCAGCAGCCCGACAGGTGGGAACACTGAAGCTTTCTTT. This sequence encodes CASSPTGGNTEAFF.

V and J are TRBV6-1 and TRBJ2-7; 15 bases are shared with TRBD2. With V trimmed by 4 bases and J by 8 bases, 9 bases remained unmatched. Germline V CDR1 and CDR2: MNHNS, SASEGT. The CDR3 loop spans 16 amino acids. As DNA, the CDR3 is TGTGCCAGCAGTGCGGGACTAGCGGGGGGATTTTTGAAGCAGTACTTC. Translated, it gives CASSAGLAGGFLKQYF.